The 20 T cell receptor beta chains below were found in one sample sequenced in a study of cytomegalovirus exposure and HLA in healthy donors. TCRdb keeps only in-frame clones here, not all; method: immunoSEQ multiplex PCR. The data show 150,000 or so clones, with 75% to 90% seen just once and under 8% held by the top ten. Sequencing input: PBMCs. Receptor source: a woman in her twenties or thirties in good health and CMV-seropositive.

This chain connects TRBV7-3 to TRBJ2-1; D uncertain. This CDR3 contains 15 residues. CDR1 and CDR2 (germline): SGHTA, FQGTGA. The ends were cut back, 1 base at V and 0 bases at J, with 7 bases in the middle. CDR3 amino acids: CASSLSSNSYNEQFF. CDR3 DNA: TGTGCCAGCAGCTTAAGTTCAAACTCCTACAATGAGCAGTTCTTC.

This sequence joins TRBV18 and TRBJ1-4; D not resolved. This CDR3 is built from 13 residues. Germline CDR1 KGHSH, CDR2 LQKENI. The V and J ends lost 3 bases and 4 bases respectively, with 6 bases between them. The CDR3, as DNA: TGTGCCAGCTCACCTGCGGTTAATGAAAAACTGTTTTTT. This gives the protein CASSPAVNEKLFF.

The J gene is TRBJ2-7, the V gene TRBV6-5; D possibly corresponds to TRBD2 (5 bases). Germline values: CDR1 MNHEY, CDR2 SVGAGI. The CDR3 has 15 residues. V was clipped by 2 bases and J by 2 bases, with 13 bases between them. The CDR3 loop reads CASSYRGGLTYEQYF. The CDR3 nucleotides are TGTGCCAGCAGTTACCGAGGAGGACTCACCTACGAGCAGTACTTC.

The rearrangement uses TRBV6-5 and TRBJ2-1; no firm D call. This CDR3 contains 13 residues. V lost 4 bases, J lost 5 bases, and 9 bases lay in between. Per germline, CDR1 MNHEY and CDR2 SVGAGI. The CDR3 coding sequence is TGTGCCAGCAGTTTCTGGCCGAACAATGAGCAGTTCTTC. Its protein is CASSFWPNNEQFF.

The CDR3 nucleotides read TGCGCCAGCAGCTTGGTACAGGCAAACACTGAAGCTTTCTTT. Residues: CASSLVQANTEAFF. This chain uses TRBV5-1 with TRBJ1-1; D possibly corresponds to TRBD1 (5 bases). V was pared by 0 bases and J by 2 bases, with 8 bases between. Germline CDR1 is SGHRS and CDR2 is YFSETQ. This CDR3 comprises 14 residues.

This rearrangement joins TRBV7-8 to TRBJ2-7; the match to TRBD1 covers 9 bases. Germline V lookup: CDR1 SGHVS, CDR2 FQNEAQ. The J segment lost 7 bases and the V segment lost 1 base, leaving 5 bases of the junction unmatched. This CDR3 spans 14 amino acids. CDR3 DNA sequence: TGTGCCAGCAGCTTAGGTTTAGACAGGGGGGAGCAGTACTTC. Its protein product is CASSLGLDRGEQYF.

This chain connects TRBV28 to TRBJ2-7; 8 nucleotides agree with TRBD1. The trim removed 6 bases at V and 2 bases at J, leaving 12 bases unmatched. The CDR3 spans 16 residues. Germline CDR1 reads MDHEN; CDR2 reads SYDVKM. The CDR3 DNA is TGTGCCAGCAGAGAACACAGGGGGACGGGCACCTACGAGCAGTACTTC. It is translated as CASREHRGTGTYEQYF.

This chain links TRBV6-6 with TRBJ2-7; TRBD1 might be the D (5 bases). Trimming cost V 2 bases and J 5 bases, with 10 bases left between them. The CDR3 consists of 13 residues. Germline CDR1 is MNHNY and CDR2 is SVGAGI (reference sequence). CDR3 DNA sequence: TGTGCCAGCAGTTACGGGGCCGTACACGAGCAGTACTTC. This codes for CASSYGAVHEQYF.

This chain uses TRBV18 with TRBJ2-1, with TRBD2 matching 14 bases. The junction had 10 bases not matched to a gene; V was cut back by 5 bases and J by 10 bases. CDR1 and CDR2 from the germline V gene are KGHSH and LQKENI. This CDR3 is 16 amino acids long. CDR3 sequence: CASSTPGLAGVGEQFF. The DNA for the CDR3 is TGTGCCAGCTCAACCCCGGGACTAGCGGGGGTTGGAGAGCAGTTCTTC.

The V and J genes are TRBV2 and TRBJ2-5, with 14 bases identical to TRBD2. With 6 bases clipped from V and 4 bases from J, the junction kept 13 bases outside the gene matches. Germline V gives CDR1 SNHLY, CDR2 FYNNEI. The CDR3 covers 18 residues. CDR3 amino acids: CASRKGLAGEAGRETQYF. The CDR3 nucleotides read TGTGCCAGCAGGAAGGGACTAGCGGGAGAGGCCGGCCGAGAGACCCAGTACTTC.

Comment on this clone: At one boundary the junction diverges from the germline segment, which might be a read error. The chain links TRBV6-1 to TRBJ2-1; no clear D gene. Germline V gene lookup returns CDR1 MNHNS and CDR2 SASEGT. The CDR3 is 13 amino acids. The CDR3 is CAISQLSHNEQFF. CDR3 nucleotide sequence: TGTGCCATCAGCCAACTCTCCCACAATGAGCAGTTCTTC.

The chain uses TRBV28 and TRBJ2-1, with TRBD2 as a possible D gene (5 bases). V lost 5 bases and J 6 bases, leaving 17 bases between the germline ends. The germline V gene encodes CDR1 MDHEN and CDR2 SYDVKM. The CDR3 contains 15 residues. This CDR3 reads CASSPPGIAFNEQFF. The CDR3 DNA reads TGTGCCAGCAGTCCCCCGGGGATAGCGTTCAATGAGCAGTTCTTC.

This clone was detected only a few times. The chain employs TRBV2 and TRBJ1-2; D remains unclear. In germline, CDR1 is SNHLY, CDR2 FYNNEI. The CDR3 is made up of 13 amino acids. Between the trimmed V and J ends, which lost 3 bases and 5 bases, there was a span of 10 bases. The DNA for the CDR3 is TGTGCCAGCAGTGACAACGGGGTATATGGCTACACCTTC. Its translation: CASSDNGVYGYTF.

This chain joins TRBV13 and TRBJ2-5, with D possibly TRBD2 on 5 matching bases. This CDR3 has 14 residues. V lost 5 bases and J lost 5, with 15 bases in between. The germline gives CDR1 PRHDT, CDR2 FYEKMQ (reference sequence). As DNA, the CDR3 is TGTGCCAGCAGCCATCGGACTGTGATCGAGACCCAGTACTTC. Amino acid sequence: CASSHRTVIETQYF.

The chain is built from TRBV19 and TRBJ1-2, with 8 bases lining up with TRBD1. The CDR3 is 14 amino acids. CDR1 is LNHDA and CDR2 is SQIVND in the germline V gene (reference sequence). J gave up 4 bases and V 6 bases, and 7 bases lay outside the gene matches. CDR3 sequence (DNA): TGTGCCAGTAGCGAAGGGACAGGCCTCTATGGCTACACCTTC. Translation: CASSEGTGLYGYTF.

A single count supports this clone. The chain is built from TRBV9 and TRBJ1-1, with 9 positions matching TRBD1. V was pared by 0 bases and J by 1 base, with 1 base of the junction left unmatched. Germline V gene lookup returns CDR1 SGDLS and CDR2 YYNGEE. The CDR3 totals 15 residues. The CDR3 protein is CASSVEGQGNTEAFF. DNA for the CDR3: TGTGCCAGCAGCGTAGAGGGACAGGGGAACACTGAAGCTTTCTTT.

The V call is TRBV5-1, the J call TRBJ2-5; D is perhaps TRBD2 (6 bases). Germline V gives CDR1 SGHRS, CDR2 YFSETQ. The CDR3 totals 14 residues. Trimming shortened V by 0 bases and J by 7 bases, and 13 bases separated the two germline ends. Here the CDR3 DNA reads TGCGCCAGCAGCTTGGGTCGCGGGGACGGGACCCAGTACTTC. It translates to CASSLGRGDGTQYF.

The chain combines TRBV6-5 with TRBJ1-1; D remains unclear. V was clipped by 0 bases and J by 5 bases, with 13 bases between them. This CDR3 region has 15 residues. Per germline, CDR1 MNHEY and CDR2 SVGAGI. The CDR3 reads CASSYSGFSGTEAFF. DNA for the CDR3: TGTGCCAGCAGTTACTCTGGGTTCTCGGGGACTGAAGCTTTCTTT.

The gene calls are TRBV5-1 and TRBJ1-1, with 7 bases lining up with TRBD1. This CDR3 contains 13 residues. Germline trimming cut 7 bases from V and 3 bases from J; bases unmatched to any gene: 6. CDR1 is SGHRS, CDR2 YFSETQ, per germline. CDR3 DNA sequence: TGCGCCAGCGGTTATACAGGGGACACTGAAGCTTTCTTT. Encoded protein: CASGYTGDTEAFF.

V usage is TRBV19 and J usage is TRBJ1-2; TRBD1 aligns across 12 bases. Germline V gene data show CDR1 as LNHDA and CDR2 as SQIVND (reference sequence). CDR3 length: 15 residues. V was pared by 5 bases and J by 5 bases, with 6 bases of the junction left unmatched. CDR3 residues: CASSAGTGGFYGYTF. The CDR3 bases are TGTGCCAGTAGTGCCGGGACAGGGGGCTTTTATGGCTACACCTTC.